These T cell receptor beta chains were read from a single sample in a study of blood T cell repertoires in COVID-19. This table comes from immunoSEQ multiplex PCR, and its TCRdb copy is limited to in-frame clones, with some not included. The table includes about 190,000 clones, around 90% detected once. The sequenced material came from peripheral blood. Receptor source: a man aged 40-55 years with acute or convalescent COVID-19. The CDR3 runs from the conserved cysteine through the conserved F or W. A D gene is named only where the DNA matches it firmly. The size entry is marked missing in some rows and otherwise reads once, few, many or a size class.

CDR3nt,CDR3aa,v_gene,abundance,d_gene,j_gene
TGCGCCAGCAGTCCGACGGACAGGGAAGGTGGCTACACCTTC,CASSPTDREGGYTF,TRBV10-2,.,TRBD1,TRBJ1-2
TGTGCCAGCAGCTTATTGATGACTAGCGGGGGGGGAGATACGCAGTATTTT,CASSLLMTSGGGDTQYF,TRBV7-8,.,TRBD2,TRBJ2-3
TGTGCCAGCAGCCGCCTGAGGGGGGGTGAAGAGACCCAGTACTTC,CASSRLRGGEETQYF,TRBV3-1/TRBV3-2,once,.,TRBJ2-5
TGTGCCAGCAGCCGTGCTAGCGGGGGGGCGGGGGAGACCCAGTACTTC,CASSRASGGAGETQYF,TRBV5-5,.,TRBD2,TRBJ2-5
TGTGCCAGAGGGGCGGAGGTGGGGGGGCAAGAGACCCAGTACTTC,CARGAEVGGQETQYF,TRBV2,.,TRBD2,TRBJ2-5
TGCAGCGTCGCCGGGACAGAGACCTACAATGAGCAGTTCTTC,CSVAGTETYNEQFF,TRBV29-1,.,TRBD1,TRBJ2-1
TGTGCCAGCAGTTTGGGGGGGGCGAGCGAGCAGTACTTC,CASSLGGASEQYF,TRBV27,.,.,TRBJ2-7
TGCAGCAGTAAGGGGGTAGGAATGAACACTGAAGCTTTCTTT,CSSKGVGMNTEAFF,TRBV29-1,.,.,TRBJ1-1
TGTGCCAGCAGCTGGGGGACAGGGGCTCCGGAGACCCAGTACTTC,CASSWGTGAPETQYF,TRBV5-5,.,TRBD1,TRBJ2-5
TGTGCCAGCACGCTGGGGGCGCGGGCAGATACGCAGTATTTT,CASTLGARADTQYF,TRBV6-6,.,.,TRBJ2-3
TGTGCCAGCAGTCTGAGGGGACAGTATAATTCACCCCTCCACTTT,CASSLRGQYNSPLHF,TRBV28,.,TRBD1,TRBJ1-6
TGTGCCAGCAGCGTAGACGGAGCAGCGTCCTACAATGAGCAGTTCTTC,CASSVDGAASYNEQFF,TRBV9,.,.,TRBJ2-1
TGTGCCAGCACTAGCGGGGGGATAAATGAGCAGTTCTTC,CASTSGGINEQFF,TRBV28,once,TRBD2,TRBJ2-1
TGTGCCAGCAGCCGAATCGGGACAGGGCTGAACACTGAAGCTTTCTTT,CASSRIGTGLNTEAFF,TRBV27,.,TRBD1,TRBJ1-1
TGCGCCAGCAGCCAAGCCCTAGCGGGGGGGCAAGAGACCCAGTACTTC,CASSQALAGGQETQYF,TRBV4-3,.,TRBD2,TRBJ2-5
TGTGCCAGCAGCTCGGGACAGGGGATTGAGCAGTTCTTC,CASSSGQGIEQFF,TRBV9,.,TRBD1,TRBJ2-1
TGTGCCAGCAGATCTGGGGCTCGGCAGTATTTT,CASRSGARQYF,TRBV6-5,.,.,TRBJ2-3
TGTGCCAGCAGTCCTAACTCGATCCTAGCCAAAAACATTCAGTACTTC,CASSPNSILAKNIQYF,TRBV28,.,.,TRBJ2-4
TGCGCCAGCAGCGCAGCCGCCGGGACTAGCGGGGTTTGGGGCACCGGGGAGCTGTTTTTT,CASSAAAGTSGVWGTGELFF,TRBV5-1,.,TRBD2,TRBJ2-2
TGTGCCACCAGTGATACACAGGGGGCTGGTGATACGCAGTATTTT,CATSDTQGAGDTQYF,TRBV24-1,once,TRBD1,TRBJ2-3
TGTGCAAGTCGCTTAACGACAGCCTTCGGCTACACCTTC,CASRLTTAFGYTF,TRBV12-2,.,.,TRBJ1-2
TGTGCCAGCAGTTTGGCCCCCCCACGGACAGGGGGCAGGCAGCCCCAGCATTTT,CASSLAPPRTGGRQPQHF,TRBV27,.,TRBD1,TRBJ1-5
TGCGCCAGCAGCCCATTGGGATTGGGACACCGGTTGGGGTACTATGGCTACACCTTC,CASSPLGLGHRLGYYGYTF,TRBV4-1,.,.,TRBJ1-2
TGCGCCAGCAGCCAAGAAGCACAGGGGTTGAACACCGGGGAGCTGTTTTTT,CASSQEAQGLNTGELFF,TRBV4-3,.,TRBD1,TRBJ2-2
TGTGCCAGCTCCCAGACAGGGTTGACAGCCGGTCGGTATAATTCACCCCTCCACTTT,CASSQTGLTAGRYNSPLHF,TRBV18,few,TRBD1,TRBJ1-6
TGTGCCAGCAATCGGGGGGGCCGTCAGCCCCAGCATTTT,CASNRGGRQPQHF,TRBV28,.,.,TRBJ1-5